This T cell receptor beta chain was identified during a study of blood T cell repertoires in COVID-19. For the study at large: The origin of the acute and convalescent COVID-19 samples was the United States, Italy and Spain. The cDNA or gDNA used as material had been derived from T cells, B-cell-depleted T cells, or PBMCs.

Under the authors' procedure: Cell counts per sample came from amplifying reference gene primers. Sequencing was performed with immunoSEQ multiplex PCR; in TCRdb, only in-frame clones are kept and a portion is missing. V and J calls and clone size are given by that table; D and trimming were obtained from the DNA. The data show around 110,000 clones, 90% seen once. Germline V CDR1 and CDR2: SGDLS, YYNGEE. This CDR3 comprises 13 residues. V was clipped by 4 bases and J by 4 bases, with 11 bases between them. Source material: peripheral blood. The clonotype originates from a human donor with active COVID-19. The donor label of this sample is uncertain. The V gene is TRBV9, the J gene TRBJ1-2; a weak D match, TRBD1 (6 bases). CDR3 nucleotides: TGTGCCAGCAGCACGGACAGAGCCTATGGCTACACCTTC. Translated, it gives CASSTDRAYGYTF.